This T cell receptor beta chain came from a study of blood T cells in healthy people across ages. This clonotype was observed many times. No fewer than 5.5 micrograms of total RNA were isolated from every sample. A second roughly 6 to 11 cycle PCR used barcoded and J-beta primers. Each CDR3 protein gets one entry after TCRdb re-called the 5' RACE reads with MiXCR. Among 650,000 to 1,000,000 distinct CDR3 sequences listed, about 34% were seen once. V gave up 3 bases and J gave up 1 base, with 6 bases separating them. The V gene's germline CDR1 is MGHDK and CDR2 SYGVNS. The CDR3 spans 13 residues. V and J are TRBV25-1 and TRBJ2-5, with no clear D. The sequencing sample was made of blood. The TCR was taken from a man between 18 and 29 years old in good health. The CDR3 region is CASSDQSQETQYF. CDR3 DNA sequence: TGTGCCAGCAGTGACCAGAGCCAAGAGACCCAGTACTTC.